One sample yielded the 2 T cell receptor beta chains listed below, sequenced in a study of blood T cells in healthy people across ages. Alongside a J-beta primer mix, a sample-barcoded 5' primer served in a second PCR lasting about 7 to 11 cycles. TCRdb fed the 5' RACE reads into MiXCR, producing one record per CDR3 protein. The sample contains around 780,000 distinct CDR3 sequences, about 61% of which appear only once. The specimen was blood. The receptors stem from a man between 35 and 55 years old in good health.

CDR3 sequence (DNA): TGTGCCAGCAATCTCCAAGAGACCCAGTACTTC. This encodes CASNLQETQYF. This rearrangement joins TRBV28 to TRBJ2-5, with D hard to call. V dropped 7 bases and J dropped 1 base, with 4 bases sitting between them. The CDR3 spans 11 residues. CDR1 MDHEN and CDR2 SYDVKM come from the germline V gene. Combining the CDR3 with reference TRBV28 and TRBJ2-5 gives the whole variable domain DVKVTQSSRYLVKRTGEKVFLECVQDMDHENMFWYRQDPGLGLRLIYFSYDVKMKEKGDIPEGYSVSREKKERFSLILESASTNQTSMYLCASNLQETQYFGPGTRLLVL.

In this sample, this clonotype turned up a few times. The chain carries TRBV4-2 and TRBJ1-1; D gene uncertain. Looked up from germline, CDR1 is LGHNA and CDR2 is YNFKEQ. The CDR3 has 13 residues. Trimming took 4 bases from V and 5 from J, leaving 11 bases between them. The CDR3 loop reads CASSRDPGTEAFF. CDR3 DNA sequence: TGTGCCAGCAGCCGAGATCCGGGGACTGAAGCTTTCTTT.